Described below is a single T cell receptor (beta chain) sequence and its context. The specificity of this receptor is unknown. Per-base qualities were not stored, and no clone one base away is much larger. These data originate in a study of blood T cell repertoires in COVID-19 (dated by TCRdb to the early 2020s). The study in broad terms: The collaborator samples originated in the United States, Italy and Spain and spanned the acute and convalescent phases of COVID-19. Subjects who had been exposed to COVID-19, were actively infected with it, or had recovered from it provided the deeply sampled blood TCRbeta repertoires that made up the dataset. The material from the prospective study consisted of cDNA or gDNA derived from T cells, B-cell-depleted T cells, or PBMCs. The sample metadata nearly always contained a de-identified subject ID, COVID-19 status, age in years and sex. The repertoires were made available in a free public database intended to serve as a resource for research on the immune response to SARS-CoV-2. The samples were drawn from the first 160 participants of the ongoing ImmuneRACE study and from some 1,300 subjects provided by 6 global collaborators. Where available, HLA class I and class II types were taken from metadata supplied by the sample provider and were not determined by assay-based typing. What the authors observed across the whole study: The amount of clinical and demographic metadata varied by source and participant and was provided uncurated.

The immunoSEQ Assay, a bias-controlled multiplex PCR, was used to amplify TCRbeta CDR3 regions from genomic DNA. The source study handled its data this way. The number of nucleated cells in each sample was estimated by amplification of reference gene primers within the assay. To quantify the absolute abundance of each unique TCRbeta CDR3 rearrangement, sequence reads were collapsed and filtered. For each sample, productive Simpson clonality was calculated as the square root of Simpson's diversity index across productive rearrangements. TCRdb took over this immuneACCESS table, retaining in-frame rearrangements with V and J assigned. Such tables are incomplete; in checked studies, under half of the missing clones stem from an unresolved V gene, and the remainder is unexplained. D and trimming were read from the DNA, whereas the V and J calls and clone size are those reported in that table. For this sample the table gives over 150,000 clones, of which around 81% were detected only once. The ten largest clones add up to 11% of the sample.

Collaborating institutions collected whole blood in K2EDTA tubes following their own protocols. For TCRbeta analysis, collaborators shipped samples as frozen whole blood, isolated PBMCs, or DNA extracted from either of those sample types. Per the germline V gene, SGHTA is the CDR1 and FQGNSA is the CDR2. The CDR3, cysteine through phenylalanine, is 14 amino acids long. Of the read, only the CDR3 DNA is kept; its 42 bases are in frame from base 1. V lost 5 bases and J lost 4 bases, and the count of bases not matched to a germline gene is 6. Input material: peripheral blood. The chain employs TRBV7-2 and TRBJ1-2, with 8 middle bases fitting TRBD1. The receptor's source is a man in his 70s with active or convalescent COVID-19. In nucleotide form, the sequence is TGTGCCAGCAGCAAGGACAGGGATGGCTATGGCTACACCTTC. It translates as CASSKDRDGYGYTF.